This passage covers 30 T cell receptor beta chains from one sample sequenced in a study of T cell changes during pregnancy in multiple sclerosis. Generated by immunoSEQ multiplex PCR, the TCRdb table keeps only in-frame clones and is missing some. This table holds about 44,000 clones, approximately 96% found once. Sample: peripheral blood, taken in the second trimester of pregnancy. These receptor sequences come from a female donor with multiple sclerosis, enrolled in a pregnancy study.

CDR3 sequence reads: CASSLSVGTGDNEQFF. In DNA form, the CDR3 reads TGTGCCAGCAGCTTGTCGGTTGGGACAGGGGACAATGAGCAGTTCTTC. The rearrangement links TRBV5-4 to TRBJ2-1, with 10 nucleotides matching TRBD1. The CDR3 sequence is 16 residues long. With 1 base clipped from V and 5 bases from J, the junction kept 6 bases outside the gene matches. Germline-derived CDR1 and CDR2 are SGHNT and YYREEE (reference sequence).

The chain uses TRBV10-3 and TRBJ2-7, with TRBD2 as a possible D gene (5 bases). The V end was cut by 8 bases, the J end by 2 bases, with 16 bases between. CDR1 ENHRY and CDR2 SYGVKD come from the germline V gene. This CDR3 is 14 amino acids long. The CDR3 coding sequence is TGTGCCATCCTCGATCCGGACGGGACCTACGAGCAGTACTTC. This codes for CAILDPDGTYEQYF.

The chain joins TRBV28 to TRBJ2-1; D is perhaps TRBD2 (6 bases). Germline CDR1 MDHEN, CDR2 SYDVKM. The CDR3 is made up of 13 amino acids. The V and J ends lost 3 bases and 5 bases respectively, with 8 bases between them. The CDR3 sequence is CASSFAGNNEQFF. In DNA form, the CDR3 reads TGTGCCAGCAGTTTCGCGGGGAACAATGAGCAGTTCTTC.

This chain connects TRBV7-3 to TRBJ2-2; 9 nucleotides match TRBD2. CDR1 is SGHTA, CDR2 FQGTGA, per germline. CDR3 size: 16 residues. V lost 3 bases, J lost 6 bases, and 8 bases stayed unmatched. The CDR3 DNA sequence: TGTGCCAGCAGCTTCCGGCGCGGGAGGGCCTCCGGGGAGCTGTTTTTT. It encodes CASSFRRGRASGELFF. Combining the CDR3 with reference TRBV7-3 and TRBJ2-2 gives the whole variable domain GAGVSQTPSNKVTEKGKYVELRCDPISGHTALYWYRQSLGQGPEFLIYFQGTGAADDSGLPNDRFFAVRPEGSVSTLKIQRTERGDSAVYLCASSFRRGRASGELFFGEGSRLTVL.

The chain has TRBV19 and TRBJ1-2; tentative D call: TRBD1 (5 bases). The ends were cut back, 6 bases at V and 3 bases at J, with 14 bases in the middle. CDR1 is LNHDA, CDR2 SQIVND, per germline (reference sequence). The CDR3 contains 14 residues. The CDR3 reads CASRDGGADYGYTF. CDR3 in DNA: TGTGCCAGTAGGGACGGCGGGGCGGACTATGGCTACACCTTC. The full variable domain, rest sourced from reference TRBV19 and TRBJ1-2, is DGGITQSPKYLFRKEGQNVTLSCEQNLNHDAMYWYRQDPGQGLRLIYYSQIVNDFQKGDIAEGYSVSREKKESFPLTVTSAQKNPTAFYLCASRDGGADYGYTFGSGTRLTVV.

The chain links TRBV19 to TRBJ1-5; D possibly corresponds to TRBD1 (6 bases). The CDR3 is 16 amino acids. Germline V gives CDR1 LNHDA, CDR2 SQIVND (reference sequence). V gave up 6 bases and J gave up 6 bases, with 21 bases separating them. This CDR3 reads CASRDKGGGYSQPQHF. The CDR3 DNA reads as TGTGCCAGTAGGGATAAAGGGGGAGGGTACAGTCAGCCCCAGCATTTT.

Here the CDR3 reads CASSFFRGRDEQFF. The DNA of the CDR3 is TGTGCCAGCAGTTTTTTCAGGGGGCGCGATGAGCAGTTCTTC. This chain connects TRBV28 to TRBJ2-1; 8 bases agree with TRBD1. Per germline, CDR1 MDHEN and CDR2 SYDVKM. The CDR3 has 14 residues. The V and J ends lost 3 bases and 8 bases, in that order; junction bases with no gene match: 6.

About this clone: This sample also contains other DNA sequences that code for the same CDR3. The chain combines TRBV6-5 with TRBJ2-3, with D maybe TRBD2 (6 bases). Trimming took off 4 bases at V and 2 bases at J, with 13 bases between the two ends. This CDR3 is built from 15 residues. Germline loops: CDR1 MNHEY, CDR2 SVGAGI. CDR3 sequence (DNA): TGTGCCAGCAGTTCTTCTAGCGTATACACAGATACGCAGTATTTT. Translated: CASSSSSVYTDTQYF.

The V and J genes are TRBV9 and TRBJ2-5; D remains ambiguous. The germline V gene encodes CDR1 SGDLS and CDR2 YYNGEE. Trimming took 0 bases from V and 3 from J, leaving 6 bases between them. This CDR3 contains 13 residues. The CDR3 protein is CASSVGAKETQYF. The DNA for the CDR3 is TGTGCCAGCAGCGTAGGGGCAAAAGAGACCCAGTACTTC.

The chain joins TRBV30 to TRBJ2-5, with TRBD2 identical over 7 bases. CDR3 length: 14 residues. The V and J ends lost 2 bases and 5 bases, in that order; junction bases with no gene match: 8. Germline CDR1 GTSNPN, CDR2 SVGIG (reference sequence). Written as DNA, the CDR3 is TGTGCCTGGAGTACACCCGGGGGGATGGAGACCCAGTACTTC. Translation: CAWSTPGGMETQYF.

The CDR3 coding sequence is TGTGCCAGCAGCTTAGTAGGGGTTGCCGGGGAGCTGTTTTTT. Translation gives CASSLVGVAGELFF. The chain has TRBV7-9 and TRBJ2-2, with D possibly being TRBD1 (5 bases). Between the trimmed V and J ends, which lost 1 base and 6 bases, there was a span of 9 bases. Germline-derived CDR1 and CDR2 are SEHNR and FQNEAQ (reference sequence). CDR3 length: 14 amino acids.

This sequence joins TRBV5-1 and TRBJ1-6; perhaps TRBD1 as D (6 bases). CDR1 and CDR2 from the germline V gene are SGHRS and YFSETQ. This CDR3 comprises 13 residues. Trimming pared 3 bases from V and 9 bases from J, leaving 10 bases between. The CDR3 nucleotides read TGCGCCAGCAGCTCGAGGGGGGGTTCACCCCTCCACTTT. Amino acid sequence: CASSSRGGSPLHF.

The V gene is TRBV2, the J gene TRBJ1-4; 8 bases align to TRBD1. Trimming took 6 bases from V and 8 from J; bases not matched to a gene: 5. The germline V gene has CDR1 SNHLY and CDR2 FYNNEI. This CDR3 contains 13 residues. Here the CDR3 reads CASSRGREEKLFF. The CDR3 DNA reads as TGTGCCAGCAGCAGGGGGCGCGAGGAAAAACTGTTTTTT. Together with reference TRBV2 and TRBJ1-4, the CDR3 gives the full variable domain: EPEVTQTPSHQVTQMGQEVILRCVPISNHLYFYWYRQILGQKVEFLVSFYNNEISEKSEIFDDQFSVERPDGSNFTLKIRSTKLEDSAMYFCASSRGREEKLFFGSGTQLSVL.

The V gene is TRBV18, the J gene TRBJ2-7; 11 bases align to TRBD1. The V segment lost 2 bases and the J segment 2 bases; nucleotides outside the gene matches: 2. The CDR3 has 15 amino acids. The germline V gene encodes CDR1 KGHSH and CDR2 LQKENI. DNA for the CDR3: TGTGCCAGCTCACCAGGGACAGGGGGTACCTACGAGCAGTACTTC. Its translation: CASSPGTGGTYEQYF.

The chain has TRBV19 and TRBJ2-1; possibly TRBD1 for D (8 bases). Germline CDR1 LNHDA, CDR2 SQIVND (reference sequence). Trimming left V 6 bases short and J 1 base short, with 19 bases between. The CDR3 sequence is 17 residues long. The CDR3 region is CASSRGGGQVSYNEQFF. The CDR3 DNA sequence: TGTGCCAGTAGCCGGGGAGGGGGACAGGTGTCCTACAATGAGCAGTTCTTC.

The CDR3 protein is CASPPRRGNGEAFF. CDR3 sequence (DNA): TGTGCCAGCCCGCCCCGCAGGGGGAACGGTGAAGCTTTCTTT. The chain combines TRBV28 with TRBJ1-1; 7 bases align to TRBD1. The CDR3 sequence is 14 residues long. Germline V gene sequence: CDR1 MDHEN, CDR2 SYDVKM. V was pared by 8 bases and J by 7 bases, with 13 bases of the junction left unmatched. The variable domain in full, with the rest retrieved from reference TRBV28 and TRBJ1-1, is DVKVTQSSRYLVKRTGEKVFLECVQDMDHENMFWYRQDPGLGLRLIYFSYDVKMKEKGDIPEGYSVSREKKERFSLILESASTNQTSMYLCASPPRRGNGEAFFGQGTRLTVV.

This chain links TRBV9 with TRBJ2-7; D remains ambiguous. The V end lost 4 bases, the J end lost 1 base, and 12 bases lay between the germline ends. Germline values: CDR1 SGDLS, CDR2 YYNGEE. The CDR3 totals 14 residues. The CDR3 sequence is CASSTLDGSYEQYF. The CDR3 DNA follows: TGTGCCAGCAGCACCCTCGACGGGTCCTACGAGCAGTACTTC. Complete variable domain (other parts from reference TRBV9 and TRBJ2-7): DSGVTQTPKHLITATGQRVTLRCSPRSGDLSVYWYQQSLDQGLQFLIQYYNGEERAKGNILERFSAQQFPDLHSELNLSSLELGDSALYFCASSTLDGSYEQYFGPGTRLTVT.

Only a few counts were recorded for this clone. This chain links TRBV14 with TRBJ1-4; D is unclear. This CDR3 region has 16 residues. Trimming removed 4 bases at V and 0 bases at J, with 12 bases between. In germline, CDR1 is SGHDN, CDR2 FVKESK. The CDR3 loop reads CASSPSGGATNEKLFF. CDR3 coding DNA: TGTGCCAGCAGCCCCTCCGGCGGGGCAACTAATGAAAAACTGTTTTTT.

The V call is TRBV7-8, the J call TRBJ1-3, with D perhaps TRBD1 (6 bases). The CDR3 is 15 residues long. V lost 2 bases and J 0 bases, leaving 8 bases between the germline ends. Germline V gene sequence: CDR1 SGHVS, CDR2 FQNEAQ. CDR3 sequence (DNA): TGTGCCAGCAGCTTAACAGGGAACTCTGGAAACACCATATATTTT. This translates into CASSLTGNSGNTIYF.

V and J are TRBV7-9 and TRBJ2-1, with 8 positions matching TRBD1. CDR3 length: 16 residues. The V segment lost 4 bases and the J segment 6 bases; nucleotides outside the gene matches: 11. Looked up from germline, CDR1 is SEHNR and CDR2 is FQNEAQ (reference sequence). The CDR3 nucleotides are TGTGCCAGCAGCTCCCCCGGGACAGGTGGCACCAATGAGCAGTTCTTC. Protein product: CASSSPGTGGTNEQFF.

V gene TRBV15 combines with J gene TRBJ1-4; weak D call: TRBD1 (5 bases). Looked up from germline, CDR1 is LNHNV and CDR2 is YYDKDF (reference sequence). V lost 5 bases and J lost 5, with 6 bases in between. The CDR3 is 12 amino acids. As DNA, the CDR3 is TGTGCCACCAGCTACAGGAATGAAAAACTGTTTTTT. This encodes CATSYRNEKLFF.

This chain uses TRBV18 with TRBJ1-2; 9 bases align to TRBD1. The CDR3 spans 14 residues. The V gene's germline CDR1 is KGHSH and CDR2 LQKENI. Trimming at V came to 5 bases and at J to 2 bases, leaving 3 bases not matched to a gene. CDR3 region: CASSRDRENYGYTF. The CDR3 DNA reads TGTGCCAGCTCAAGGGACAGGGAGAACTATGGCTACACCTTC.

V gene TRBV18 combines with J gene TRBJ2-7; a weak D match, TRBD1 (5 bases). Germline CDR1 reads KGHSH; CDR2 reads LQKENI. The CDR3 covers 16 residues. V lost 1 base, J lost 0 bases, and 13 bases lay in between. DNA of the CDR3: TGTGCCAGCTCACCACTTTTAGACAGCAGCTCCTACGAGCAGTACTTC. This translates into CASSPLLDSSSYEQYF. The whole variable domain, remainder taken from reference TRBV18 and TRBJ2-7, is NAGVMQNPRHLVRRRGQEARLRCSPMKGHSHVYWYRQLPEEGLKFMVYLQKENIIDESGMPKERFSAEFPKEGPSILRIQQVVRGDSAAYFCASSPLLDSSSYEQYFGPGTRLTVT.

In DNA form, the CDR3 reads TGTGCCAGCAGCCCCCAACTAGCGGGAGGGCCCAACACCGGGGAGCTGTTTTTT. It specifies CASSPQLAGGPNTGELFF. The chain couples TRBV7-2 to TRBJ2-2, with 13 positions matching TRBD2. The germline CDR1 and CDR2 sequences are SGHTA and FQGNSA. CDR3 length: 18 residues. With V trimmed by 5 bases and J by 2 bases, 8 bases remained unmatched.

The chain carries TRBV28 and TRBJ2-2; 8 nucleotides agree with TRBD2. Trimming took 6 bases from V and 1 from J; bases not matched to a gene: 7. CDR3 length equals 16 residues. CDR1 and CDR2 from the germline V gene are MDHEN and SYDVKM. As DNA, the CDR3 is TGTGCCAGCAGCCTGCCGGGACTAGAGAACACCGGGGAGCTGTTTTTT. It encodes CASSLPGLENTGELFF.

This sequence joins TRBV27 and TRBJ1-1; a weak D match, TRBD1 (5 bases). The V end was cut by 4 bases, the J end by 0 bases, with 12 bases between. In germline, CDR1 is MNHEY, CDR2 SMNVEV (reference sequence). This CDR3 region has 15 residues. This CDR3 reads CASSSYRLMNTEAFF. For the CDR3, the DNA is TGTGCCAGCAGTTCGTACAGGCTCATGAACACTGAAGCTTTCTTT.

The gene calls are TRBV11-3 and TRBJ1-1, with 12 bases that match TRBD1. The junction had 7 bases not matched to a gene; V was cut back by 5 bases and J by 12 bases. Germline lookup yields CDR1 SGHNT and CDR2 YENEEA. This CDR3 spans 13 amino acids. CDR3 in DNA: TGTGCCAGCAGCCCTGGGACAGGGGGCGTTCCTTTCTTT. This codes for CASSPGTGGVPFF.

This rearrangement joins TRBV19 to TRBJ1-5; TRBD1 is a possible D gene (6 bases). CDR1 is LNHDA, CDR2 SQIVND, per germline (reference sequence). There are 13 residues in the CDR3. With 3 bases removed from V and 5 bases from J, the gap between germline ends came to 8 bases. CDR3 bases: TGTGCCAGTAGTATGGGACATTATCAGCCCCAGCATTTT. Amino acids: CASSMGHYQPQHF.

The chain combines TRBV9 with TRBJ1-6; a possible D gene is TRBD1 (6 bases). The CDR3 covers 14 residues. Germline V gene lookup returns CDR1 SGDLS and CDR2 YYNGEE. V lost 1 base and J 7 bases, leaving 9 bases between the germline ends. The CDR3, as DNA: TGTGCCAGCAGCGTAAGTCAGGGGAATTCACCCCTCCACTTT. It encodes CASSVSQGNSPLHF. Based on the CDR3 plus reference TRBV9 and TRBJ1-6, the full variable domain is DSGVTQTPKHLITATGQRVTLRCSPRSGDLSVYWYQQSLDQGLQFLIQYYNGEERAKGNILERFSAQQFPDLHSELNLSSLELGDSALYFCASSVSQGNSPLHFGNGTRLTVT.

The rearrangement joins TRBV19 to TRBJ2-1, with D perhaps matching TRBD1 (6 bases). V was cut by 4 bases and J by 6 bases, with 16 bases left in between. Germline V gene lookup returns CDR1 LNHDA and CDR2 SQIVND (reference sequence). This CDR3 is built from 15 residues. CDR3 loop: CASSTPQGYGNEQFF. CDR3 sequence (DNA): TGTGCCAGTAGTACCCCCCAGGGGTACGGCAATGAGCAGTTCTTC.